This T cell receptor beta chain derives from a study of PD-L1 blockade in urothelial cancer. Time point described: peripheral blood 6 weeks after treatment start. Sequencing used immunoSEQ multiplex PCR; TCRdb keeps in-frame clones, though not all of them. The sample includes about 120,000 clones, roughly 91% of them seen just once. CDR1 SQVTM and CDR2 ANQGSEA come from the germline V gene. The CDR3 has 15 residues. Germline trimming cut 0 bases from V and 8 bases from J; bases unmatched to any gene: 11. Here the sequenced sample was PBMCs, taken around atezolizumab (anti-PD-L1) treatment. The receptor was isolated from a man aged 55 to 70 with urothelial cancer. The rearrangement links TRBV29-1 to TRBJ1-2; 8 nucleotides match TRBD1. Written as DNA, the CDR3 is TGCAGCGTTGAAGATTCAGTAGGGACAGGTCGGGGCTACACCTTC. Protein product: CSVEDSVGTGRGYTF.